These 10 T cell receptor beta chains were sequenced from one sample in a study of regulatory T cells in long-lasting Graves disease. Time point specified: newly diagnosed GD, antithyroid drugs for less than 3 months. Construction of the TCR library relied on RNA isolated from PBMCs. CDR3 regions were amplified by Arm-PCR using iRepertoire HTBI primers to build TCR beta libraries. TCRdb processed the multiplex PCR reads anew with MiXCR; each CDR3 protein has one entry. The sample carries a few hundred thousand distinct CDR3 sequences, 15% to 20% recorded once. These data also formed part of another study, on T cells in Graves' hyperthyroidism and ophthalmopathy.

This material consisted of peripheral blood mononuclear cells (PBMCs), taken at new diagnosis, from a patient treated with antithyroid drugs. Receptor source: a woman between 18 and 29 years old with Graves disease.

About this clonotype: The likely explanation is a read error, given a far larger clone one base away. The chain joins TRBV7-6 to TRBJ2-5; 8 nucleotides line up with TRBD2. J gave up 3 bases and V 4 bases, and 4 bases lay outside the gene matches. This CDR3 has 14 amino acids. The V gene's germline CDR1 is SGHVS and CDR2 FNYEAQ. The CDR3 DNA reads TGTGCCAGCAGCTCTGGTAGCGGGAAAGAGACCCAGTACTTC. Translation gives CASSSGSGKETQYF.

To note about this clonotype: A read error may be the cause here, since a much bigger clone is one base away. This chain connects TRBV11-2 to TRBJ1-1; the match to TRBD1 covers 8 bases. Trimming removed 4 bases from V and 11 bases from J; junction bases left unmatched: 9. In germline, CDR1 is SGHAT, CDR2 FQNNGV. The CDR3 has 13 amino acids. DNA of the CDR3: TGTGCCAGCAGCTCGGACAGGGCCGCCAGTGCTTTCTTT. This translates into CASSSDRAASAFF.

The chain carries TRBV20-1 and TRBJ2-3, with TRBD2 matching 14 bases. This CDR3 is 17 amino acids long. Trimming took 5 bases from V and 3 from J; bases not matched to a gene: 10. Germline loops: CDR1 DFQATT, CDR2 SNEGSKA (reference sequence). The CDR3 bases are TGCAGTGCTGCGCACTGGACTAGCGGGGGGCCAACAGATACGCAGTATTTT. This encodes CSAAHWTSGGPTDTQYF.

With respect to this clonotype: A read error may explain this, as a much larger clone is one base away. The V gene is TRBV7-2, the J gene TRBJ2-3; D gene uncertain. The CDR3 sequence is 14 residues long. Germline V gene sequence: CDR1 SGHTA, CDR2 FQGNSA. The CDR3 region has the DNA TGTGCCAGCAGCTCAGACGGCAGCACAGATACGCGGTATTTT. Translating it yields CASSSDGSTDTRYF. Full variable domain (outside the CDR3, taken from reference TRBV7-2 and TRBJ2-3): GAGVSQSPSNKVTEKGKDVELRCDPISGHTALYWYRQSLGQGLEFLIYFQGNSAPDKSGLPSDRFSAERTGGSVSTLTIQRTQQEDSAVYLCASSSDGSTDTRYFGPGTRLTVL.

CDR3 loop: CASSVETDYEQYF. The CDR3 bases are TGTGCCAGCAGCGTAGAAACAGACTACGAGCAGTACTTC. V gene TRBV9 combines with J gene TRBJ2-7; D gene uncertain. The V end lost 0 bases, the J end lost 3 bases, and 7 bases lay between the germline ends. Germline CDR1 SGDLS, CDR2 YYNGEE. This CDR3 region has 13 residues.

Note on this clonotype: This may arise from a read error, as a much more abundant clone is one base away. J is TRBJ2-1 and V is TRBV7-9; 10 bases agree with TRBD2. The CDR3 has 16 residues. V trimming: 5 bases; J trimming: 5 bases; junction bases outside the gene matches: 9. CDR1 and CDR2 from the germline V gene are SEHNR and FQNEAQ (reference sequence). The CDR3 DNA is TGTGCCAGCAGCCAACAGTCTAGCGGGGGAGACAATGAGCAGTTCTTC. Translating gives CASSQQSSGGDNEQFF.

This clonotype has only a few counts. This chain links TRBV7-9 with TRBJ2-6; D not resolved. V was shortened by 6 bases and J by 4 bases, with 13 bases between the two germline ends. Germline CDR1 SEHNR, CDR2 FQNEAQ (reference sequence). This CDR3 comprises 15 residues. CDR3 bases: TGTGCCAGCAGAGTATCCTACGGAGGGGCCAACGTCCTGACTTTC. As protein: CASRVSYGGANVLTF.

This clonotype was counted at least ten times. This chain uses TRBV5-1 with TRBJ2-1, with 14 nucleotides matching TRBD2. Trimming removed 3 bases from V and 3 bases from J; junction bases left unmatched: 2. The length of the CDR3 is 16 residues. The germline V gene encodes CDR1 SGHRS and CDR2 YFSETQ. Written as DNA, the CDR3 is TGCGCCAGCAGCTCGGGGACTAGCGGGAGCTACAATGAGCAGTTCTTC. Residues: CASSSGTSGSYNEQFF.

This chain joins TRBV9 and TRBJ1-3; 8 bases agree with TRBD1. The germline V gene encodes CDR1 SGDLS and CDR2 YYNGEE. The J segment lost 0 bases and the V segment lost 4 bases, leaving 6 bases of the junction unmatched. The CDR3 is 16 residues long. The CDR3 loop is CASSPLTGDSGNTIYF. The CDR3 nucleotides read TGTGCCAGCAGCCCGTTGACAGGGGACTCTGGAAACACCATATATTTT.

This clonotype was found many times. This chain uses TRBV28 with TRBJ2-6; D unresolved. This CDR3 contains 17 residues. V was cut by 6 bases and J by 1 base, with 16 bases left in between. The V gene's germline CDR1 is MDHEN and CDR2 SYDVKM. The CDR3 DNA is TGTGCCAGCAGCACCCCCGCTCACCTATCTGGGGCCAACGTCCTGACTTTC. Protein product: CASSTPAHLSGANVLTF.